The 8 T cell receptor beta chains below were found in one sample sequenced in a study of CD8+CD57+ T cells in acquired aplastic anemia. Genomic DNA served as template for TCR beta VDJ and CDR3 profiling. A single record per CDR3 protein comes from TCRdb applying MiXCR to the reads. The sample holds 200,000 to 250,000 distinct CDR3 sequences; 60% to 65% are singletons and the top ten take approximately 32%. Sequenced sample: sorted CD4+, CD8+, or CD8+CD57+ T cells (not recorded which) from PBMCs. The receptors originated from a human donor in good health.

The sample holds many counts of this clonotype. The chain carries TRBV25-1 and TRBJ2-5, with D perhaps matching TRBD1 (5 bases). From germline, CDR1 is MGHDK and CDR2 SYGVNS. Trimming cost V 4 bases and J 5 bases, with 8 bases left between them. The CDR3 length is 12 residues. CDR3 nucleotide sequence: TGTGCCAGCAGTGCATCAGGGGAGACCCAGTACTTC. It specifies CASSASGETQYF.

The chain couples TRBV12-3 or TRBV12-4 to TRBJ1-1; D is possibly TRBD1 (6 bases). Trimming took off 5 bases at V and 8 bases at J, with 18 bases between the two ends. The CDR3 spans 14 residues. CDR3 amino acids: CASSIGGGRTEAFF. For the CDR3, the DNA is TGTGCCAGCAGTATAGGAGGGGGGAGGACGGAAGCTTTCTTT.

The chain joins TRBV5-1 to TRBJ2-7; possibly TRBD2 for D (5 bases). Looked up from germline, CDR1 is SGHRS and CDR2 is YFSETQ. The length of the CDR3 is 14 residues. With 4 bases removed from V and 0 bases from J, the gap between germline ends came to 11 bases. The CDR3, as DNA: TGCGCCAGCAGCATAGGACGGGGCTCCTACGAGCAGTACTTC. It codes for CASSIGRGSYEQYF.

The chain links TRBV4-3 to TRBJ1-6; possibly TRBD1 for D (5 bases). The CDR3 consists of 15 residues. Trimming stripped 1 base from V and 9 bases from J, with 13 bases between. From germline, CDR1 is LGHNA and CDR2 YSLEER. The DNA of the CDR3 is TGCGCCAGCAGCCAAGGGGGCCAGGGTGGTTCACCCCTCCACTTT. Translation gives CASSQGGQGGSPLHF.

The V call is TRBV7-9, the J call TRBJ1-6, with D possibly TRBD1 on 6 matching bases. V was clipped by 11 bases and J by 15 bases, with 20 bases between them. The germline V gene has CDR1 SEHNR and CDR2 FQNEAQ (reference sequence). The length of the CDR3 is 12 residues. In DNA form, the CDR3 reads TGTGCCGGGGGCCGCGACAGATTTGTCCTCCACTTT. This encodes CAGGRDRFVLHF.

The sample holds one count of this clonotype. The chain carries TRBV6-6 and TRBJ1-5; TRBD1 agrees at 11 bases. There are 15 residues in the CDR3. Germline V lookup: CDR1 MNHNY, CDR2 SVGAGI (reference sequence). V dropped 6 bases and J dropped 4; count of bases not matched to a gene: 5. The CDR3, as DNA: TGTGCCAGCAGAGTTGGACAGGGGGCTAATCAGCCCCAGCATTTT. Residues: CASRVGQGANQPQHF.

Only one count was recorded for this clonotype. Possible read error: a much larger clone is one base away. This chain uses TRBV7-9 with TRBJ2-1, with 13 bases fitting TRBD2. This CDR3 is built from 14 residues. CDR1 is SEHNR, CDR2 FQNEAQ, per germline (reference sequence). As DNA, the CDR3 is TGTGCCAGCAGTCCAGGGACTAGCGGGACCGAGCAGCTCTTC. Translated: CASSPGTSGTEQLF.

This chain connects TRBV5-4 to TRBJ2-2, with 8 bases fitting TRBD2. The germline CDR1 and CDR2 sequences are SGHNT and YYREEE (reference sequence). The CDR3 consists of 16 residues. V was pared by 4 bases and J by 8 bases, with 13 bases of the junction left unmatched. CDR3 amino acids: CASSVDGRAVTGELFF. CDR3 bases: TGTGCCAGCAGCGTGGACGGGAGGGCCGTCACTGGGGAGCTGTTTTTT.